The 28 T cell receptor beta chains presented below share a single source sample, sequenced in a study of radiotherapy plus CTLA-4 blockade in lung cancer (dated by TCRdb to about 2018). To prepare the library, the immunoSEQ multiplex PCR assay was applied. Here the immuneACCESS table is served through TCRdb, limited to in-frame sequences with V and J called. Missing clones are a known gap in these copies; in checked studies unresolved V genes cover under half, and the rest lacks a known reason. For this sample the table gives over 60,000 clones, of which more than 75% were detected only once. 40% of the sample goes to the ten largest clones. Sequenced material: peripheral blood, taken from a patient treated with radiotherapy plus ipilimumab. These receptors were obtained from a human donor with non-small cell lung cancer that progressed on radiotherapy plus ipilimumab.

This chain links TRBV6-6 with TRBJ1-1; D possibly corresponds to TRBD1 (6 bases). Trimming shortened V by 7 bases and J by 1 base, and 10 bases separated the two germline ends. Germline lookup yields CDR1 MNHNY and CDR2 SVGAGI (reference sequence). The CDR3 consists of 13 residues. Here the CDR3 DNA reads TGTGCCAGCAATCACAGGGCGAACACTGAAGCTTTCTTT. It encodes CASNHRANTEAFF.

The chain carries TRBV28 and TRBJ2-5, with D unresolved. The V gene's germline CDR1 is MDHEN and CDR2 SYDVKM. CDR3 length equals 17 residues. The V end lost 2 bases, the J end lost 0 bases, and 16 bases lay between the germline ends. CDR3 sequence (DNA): TGTGCCAGCAGTTTAGGTTTGGTCCAGGCCCACCAAGAGACCCAGTACTTC. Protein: CASSLGLVQAHQETQYF. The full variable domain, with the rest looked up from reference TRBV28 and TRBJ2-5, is DVKVTQSSRYLVKRTGEKVFLECVQDMDHENMFWYRQDPGLGLRLIYFSYDVKMKEKGDIPEGYSVSREKKERFSLILESASTNQTSMYLCASSLGLVQAHQETQYFGPGTRLLVL.

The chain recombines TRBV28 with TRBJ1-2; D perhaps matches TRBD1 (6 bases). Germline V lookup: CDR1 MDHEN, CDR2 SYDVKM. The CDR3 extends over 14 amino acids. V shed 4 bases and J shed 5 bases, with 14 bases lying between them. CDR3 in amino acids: CASSSRQGYYGYTF. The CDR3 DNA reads TGTGCCAGCAGTTCACGGCAGGGGTATTATGGCTACACCTTC.

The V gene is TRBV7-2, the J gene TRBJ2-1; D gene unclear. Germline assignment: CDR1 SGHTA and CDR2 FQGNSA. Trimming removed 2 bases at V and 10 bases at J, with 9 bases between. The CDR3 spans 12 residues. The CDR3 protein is CASSLLLGEQFF. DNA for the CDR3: TGTGCCAGCAGCTTACTCCTCGGGGAGCAGTTCTTC.

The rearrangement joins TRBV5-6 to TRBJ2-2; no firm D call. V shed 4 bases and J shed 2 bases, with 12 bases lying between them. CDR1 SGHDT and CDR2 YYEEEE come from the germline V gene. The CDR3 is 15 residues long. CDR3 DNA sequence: TGTGCCAGCAGCAGCCCTGGAGCTAACACCGGGGAGCTGTTTTTT. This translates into CASSSPGANTGELFF.

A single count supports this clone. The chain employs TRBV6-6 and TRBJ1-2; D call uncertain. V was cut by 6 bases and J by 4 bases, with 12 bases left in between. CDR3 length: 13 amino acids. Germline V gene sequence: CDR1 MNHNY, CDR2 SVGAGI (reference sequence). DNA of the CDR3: TGTGCCAGCAGCCCTCAGGAGAGCTATGGCTACACCTTC. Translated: CASSPQESYGYTF.

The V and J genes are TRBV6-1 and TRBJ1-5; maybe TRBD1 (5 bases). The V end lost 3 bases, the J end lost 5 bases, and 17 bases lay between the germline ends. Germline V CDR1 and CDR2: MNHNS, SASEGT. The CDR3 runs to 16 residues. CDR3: CASSESAGSWDQPQHF. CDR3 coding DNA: TGTGCCAGCAGTGAGTCGGCAGGGAGCTGGGATCAGCCCCAGCATTTT.

CDR3 bases: TGCAGCGTTGACCTACAGGGGAGGGATGGCTACACCTTC. Its protein product is CSVDLQGRDGYTF. The gene calls are TRBV29-1 and TRBJ1-2; 7 bases are a match to TRBD1. Germline V gene lookup returns CDR1 SQVTM and CDR2 ANQGSEA. The V and J ends lost 3 bases and 6 bases, in that order; junction bases with no gene match: 7. The CDR3 covers 13 residues.

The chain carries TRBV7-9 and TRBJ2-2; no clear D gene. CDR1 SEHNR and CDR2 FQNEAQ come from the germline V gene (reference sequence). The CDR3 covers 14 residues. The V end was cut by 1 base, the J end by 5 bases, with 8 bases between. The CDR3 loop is CASSLVGSTGELFF. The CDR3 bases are TGTGCCAGCAGCTTAGTTGGCAGTACCGGGGAGCTGTTTTTT.

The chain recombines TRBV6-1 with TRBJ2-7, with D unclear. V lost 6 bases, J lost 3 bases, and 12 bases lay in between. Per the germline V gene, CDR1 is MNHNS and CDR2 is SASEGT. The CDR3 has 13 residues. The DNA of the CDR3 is TGTGCCAGCAGCATGACTCCTAACTACGAGCAGTACTTC. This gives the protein CASSMTPNYEQYF.

The CDR3 DNA reads TGTGCCAGCAGCTTAAACGGGTTTTCTGGGGCCAACGTCCTGACTTTC. Translation gives CASSLNGFSGANVLTF. The chain links TRBV7-6 to TRBJ2-6; D gene unclear. CDR1 and CDR2 from the germline V gene are SGHVS and FNYEAQ. This CDR3 comprises 16 residues. Trimming removed 2 bases at V and 1 base at J, with 9 bases between. The full variable domain, in which reference TRBV7-6 and TRBJ2-6 provide the parts outside the CDR3, is GAGVSQSPRYKVTKRGQDVALRCDPISGHVSLYWYRQALGQGPEFLTYFNYEAQQDKSGLPNDRFSAERPEGSISTLTIQRTEQRDSAMYRCASSLNGFSGANVLTFGAGSRLTVL.

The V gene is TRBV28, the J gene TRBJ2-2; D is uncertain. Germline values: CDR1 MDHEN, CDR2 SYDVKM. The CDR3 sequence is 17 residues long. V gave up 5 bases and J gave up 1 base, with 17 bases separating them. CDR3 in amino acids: CASSVPSGLGNTGELFF. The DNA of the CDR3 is TGTGCCAGCAGTGTCCCCTCGGGCTTGGGGAACACCGGGGAGCTGTTTTTT.

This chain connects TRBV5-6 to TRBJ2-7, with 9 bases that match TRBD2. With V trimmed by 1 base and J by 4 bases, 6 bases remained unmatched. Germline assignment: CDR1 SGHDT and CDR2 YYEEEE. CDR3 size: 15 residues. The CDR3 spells CASSLPGTSLYEQYF. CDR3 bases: TGTGCCAGCAGCTTGCCCGGGACTAGCTTATACGAGCAGTACTTC.

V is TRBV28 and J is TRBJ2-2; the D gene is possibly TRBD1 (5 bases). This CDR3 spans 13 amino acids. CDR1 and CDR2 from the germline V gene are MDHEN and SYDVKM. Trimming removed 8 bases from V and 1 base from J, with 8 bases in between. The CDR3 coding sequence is TGTGCCAGCTTGGGGCGGAACACCGGGGAGCTGTTTTTT. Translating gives CASLGRNTGELFF.

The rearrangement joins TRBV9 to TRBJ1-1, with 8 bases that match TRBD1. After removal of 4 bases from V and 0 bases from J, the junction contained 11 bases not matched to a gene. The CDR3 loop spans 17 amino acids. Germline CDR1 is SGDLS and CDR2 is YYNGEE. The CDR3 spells CASSSRATGVLNTEAFF. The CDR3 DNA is TGTGCCAGCAGCTCCAGGGCGACAGGGGTTTTGAACACTGAAGCTTTCTTT. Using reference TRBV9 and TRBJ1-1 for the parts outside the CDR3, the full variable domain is DSGVTQTPKHLITATGQRVTLRCSPRSGDLSVYWYQQSLDQGLQFLIQYYNGEERAKGNILERFSAQQFPDLHSELNLSSLELGDSALYFCASSSRATGVLNTEAFFGQGTRLTVV.

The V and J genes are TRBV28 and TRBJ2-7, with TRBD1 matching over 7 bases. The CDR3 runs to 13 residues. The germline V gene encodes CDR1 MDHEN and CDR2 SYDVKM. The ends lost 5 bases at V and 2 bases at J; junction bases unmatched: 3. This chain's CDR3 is CASSRDSPYEQYF. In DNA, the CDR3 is TGTGCCAGCAGTCGGGACAGTCCCTACGAGCAGTACTTC.

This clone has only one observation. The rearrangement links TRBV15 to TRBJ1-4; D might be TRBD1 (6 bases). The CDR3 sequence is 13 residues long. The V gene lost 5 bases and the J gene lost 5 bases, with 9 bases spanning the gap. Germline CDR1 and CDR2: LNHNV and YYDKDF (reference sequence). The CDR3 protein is CATSPGQNEKLFF. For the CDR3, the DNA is TGTGCCACCAGCCCCGGACAGAATGAAAAACTGTTTTTT.

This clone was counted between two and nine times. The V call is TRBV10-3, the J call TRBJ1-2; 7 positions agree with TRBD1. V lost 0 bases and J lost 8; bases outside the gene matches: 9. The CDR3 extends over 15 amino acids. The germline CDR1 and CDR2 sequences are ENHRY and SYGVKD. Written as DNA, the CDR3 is TGTGCCATCAGTGAGTCGACTCGAGGGGGCGGCGGCTACACCTTC. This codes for CAISESTRGGGGYTF.

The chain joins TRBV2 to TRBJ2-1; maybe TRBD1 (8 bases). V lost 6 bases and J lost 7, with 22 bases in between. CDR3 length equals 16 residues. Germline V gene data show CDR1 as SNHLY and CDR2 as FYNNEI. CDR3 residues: CASRKLTGGVSNEQFF. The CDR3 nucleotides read TGTGCCAGCAGAAAGCTAACAGGGGGGGTTAGTAATGAGCAGTTCTTC.

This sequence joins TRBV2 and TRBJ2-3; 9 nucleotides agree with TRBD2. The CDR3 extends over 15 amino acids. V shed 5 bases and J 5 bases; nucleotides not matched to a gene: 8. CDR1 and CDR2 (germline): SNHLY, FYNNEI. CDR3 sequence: CASSKVAGALDTQYF. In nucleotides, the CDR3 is TGTGCCAGCAGTAAAGTAGCGGGAGCCTTAGATACGCAGTATTTT.

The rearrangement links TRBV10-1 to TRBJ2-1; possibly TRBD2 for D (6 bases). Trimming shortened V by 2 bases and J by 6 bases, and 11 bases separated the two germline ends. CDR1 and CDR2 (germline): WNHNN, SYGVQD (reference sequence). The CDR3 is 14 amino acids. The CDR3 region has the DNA TGCGCCAGCAGTGAGGGGCTAGCGATCAATGAGCAGTTCTTC. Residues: CASSEGLAINEQFF.

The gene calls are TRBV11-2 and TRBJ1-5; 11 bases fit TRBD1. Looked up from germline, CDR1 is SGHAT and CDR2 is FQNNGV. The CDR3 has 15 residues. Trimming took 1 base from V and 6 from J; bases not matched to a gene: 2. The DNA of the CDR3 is TGTGCCAGCAGCTTAGGGACAGGGGGCGTTCAGCCCCAGCATTTT. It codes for CASSLGTGGVQPQHF.

The CDR3 region has the DNA TGTGCCAGCAGCTTACTAGCGGGGAACTACAATGAGCAGTTCTTC. Protein product: CASSLLAGNYNEQFF. The V gene is TRBV7-2, the J gene TRBJ2-1; 9 bases are a match to TRBD2. This CDR3 has 15 amino acids. Losses at the gene ends were 2 bases for V and 3 bases for J; bases not matched to a gene: 2. Per the germline V gene, CDR1 is SGHTA and CDR2 is FQGNSA.

CDR3 sequence: CASSLEGGSGSYEQYF. The CDR3 coding sequence is TGTGCCAGCAGCTTGGAGGGCGGGAGTGGGTCCTACGAGCAGTACTTC. The gene calls are TRBV5-4 and TRBJ2-7; 7 nucleotides match TRBD2. CDR1 SGHNT and CDR2 YYREEE come from the germline V gene (reference sequence). The CDR3 loop spans 16 amino acids. The J segment lost 1 base and the V segment lost 0 bases, leaving 7 bases of the junction unmatched.

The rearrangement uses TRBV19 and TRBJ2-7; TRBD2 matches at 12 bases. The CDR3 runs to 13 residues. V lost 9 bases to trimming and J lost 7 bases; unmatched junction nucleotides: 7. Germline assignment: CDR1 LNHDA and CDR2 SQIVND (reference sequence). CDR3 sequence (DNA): TGTGCCAGCGCTAGCGGGAGGGCGGGGGAGCAGTACTTC. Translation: CASASGRAGEQYF.

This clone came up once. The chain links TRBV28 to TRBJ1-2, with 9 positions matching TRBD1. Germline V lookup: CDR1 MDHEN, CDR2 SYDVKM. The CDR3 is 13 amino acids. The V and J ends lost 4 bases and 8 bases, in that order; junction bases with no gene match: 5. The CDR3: CASSSGQGSGYTF. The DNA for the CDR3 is TGTGCCAGCAGTTCGGGACAGGGATCGGGCTACACCTTC.

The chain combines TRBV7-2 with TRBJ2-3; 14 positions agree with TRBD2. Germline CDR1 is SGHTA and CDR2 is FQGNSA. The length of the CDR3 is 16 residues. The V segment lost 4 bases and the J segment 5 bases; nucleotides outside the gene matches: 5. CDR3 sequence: CASSWTSGRKGDTQYF. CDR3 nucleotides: TGTGCCAGCAGCTGGACTAGCGGGAGGAAGGGAGATACGCAGTATTTT.

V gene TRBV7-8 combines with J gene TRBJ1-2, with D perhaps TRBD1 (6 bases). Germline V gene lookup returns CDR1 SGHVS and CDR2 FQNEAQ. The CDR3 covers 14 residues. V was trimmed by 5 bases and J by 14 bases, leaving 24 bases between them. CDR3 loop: CASSARRTALGGTF. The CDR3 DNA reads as TGTGCCAGCAGCGCACGCAGGACAGCCCTAGGAGGAACCTTC.